Shown below are 26 T cell receptor beta chains from a single sample sequenced in a study of blood T cell repertoires in COVID-19. Here immunoSEQ multiplex PCR was the method, and the copy in TCRdb shows in-frame clones only, minus some. This sample has 200,000 to 300,000 clones, with around 90% found just once. The sample taken for sequencing was peripheral blood. These receptors originate from a man aged 80 or over with acute or convalescent COVID-19.

This clone turned up a few times. The CDR3 DNA reads as TGTGCCAGCAGTCTTTCGGCCCCTAGCTCTGGAAACACCATATATTTT. The encoded protein is CASSLSAPSSGNTIYF. The rearrangement links TRBV7-2 to TRBJ1-3; D not certain. This CDR3 is 16 amino acids long. CDR1 and CDR2 from the germline V gene are SGHTA and FQGNSA. Trimming stripped 6 bases from V and 0 bases from J, with 15 bases between.

The V gene is TRBV28, the J gene TRBJ2-1, with D maybe TRBD2 (5 bases). Trimming took 4 bases from V and 4 from J, leaving 11 bases between them. Germline-derived CDR1 and CDR2 are MDHEN and SYDVKM. CDR3 length: 14 amino acids. The DNA for the CDR3 is TGTGCCAGCAGTTCGAGCGGAGCGTACAATGAGCAGTTCTTC. Translation gives CASSSSGAYNEQFF.

The J gene is TRBJ2-3, the V gene TRBV9, with D perhaps matching TRBD1 (5 bases). The germline V gene has CDR1 SGDLS and CDR2 YYNGEE. V was trimmed by 0 bases and J by 1 base, leaving 12 bases between them. The CDR3 is made up of 16 amino acids. CDR3 coding DNA: TGTGCCAGCAGCGTAGTACATGGCAGGGGCACAGATACGCAGTATTTT. It translates to CASSVVHGRGTDTQYF. Full variable domain (rest looked up from reference TRBV9 and TRBJ2-3): DSGVTQTPKHLITATGQRVTLRCSPRSGDLSVYWYQQSLDQGLQFLIQYYNGEERAKGNILERFSAQQFPDLHSELNLSSLELGDSALYFCASSVVHGRGTDTQYFGPGTRLTVL.

This clone was seen a single time. This chain uses TRBV7-2 with TRBJ2-7, with 9 bases matching TRBD2. V was pared by 3 bases and J by 3 bases, with 3 bases of the junction left unmatched. The germline V gene has CDR1 SGHTA and CDR2 FQGNSA. The length of the CDR3 is 14 residues. The CDR3 loop is CASSFTSGLYEQYF. CDR3 coding DNA: TGTGCCAGCAGCTTCACTAGCGGGCTCTACGAGCAGTACTTC.

The CDR3 reads CASSTPRQINQPQHF. The CDR3 region has the DNA TGTGCCAGTAGTACACCTCGACAGATTAATCAGCCCCAGCATTTT. This chain connects TRBV19 to TRBJ1-5; possible D gene TRBD1, 5 bases. Germline assignment: CDR1 LNHDA and CDR2 SQIVND (reference sequence). Between the trimmed V and J ends, which lost 4 bases and 4 bases, there was a span of 14 bases. The CDR3 sequence is 15 residues long.

The chain carries TRBV19 and TRBJ2-2; D is unresolved. The CDR3 runs 14 residues. Trimming shortened V by 4 bases and J by 1 base, and 7 bases separated the two germline ends. From germline, CDR1 is LNHDA and CDR2 SQIVND (reference sequence). The CDR3: CASSKPGNTGELFF. CDR3 nucleotides: TGTGCCAGTAGTAAGCCCGGGAACACCGGGGAGCTGTTTTTT.

This clone was seen only a few times. The same CDR3 can be traced to other DNA sequences in this sample. The genes are TRBV18 and TRBJ2-7; 9 bases agree with TRBD1. Germline V gene lookup returns CDR1 KGHSH and CDR2 LQKENI. CDR3 length equals 15 residues. V lost 0 bases, J lost 0 bases, and 0 bases stayed unmatched. The CDR3 loop is CASSPPTGGSYEQYF. CDR3 coding DNA: TGTGCCAGCTCACCACCGACAGGGGGCTCCTACGAGCAGTACTTC. Together with reference TRBV18 and TRBJ2-7, the CDR3 gives the full variable domain: NAGVMQNPRHLVRRRGQEARLRCSPMKGHSHVYWYRQLPEEGLKFMVYLQKENIIDESGMPKERFSAEFPKEGPSILRIQQVVRGDSAAYFCASSPPTGGSYEQYFGPGTRLTVT.

With regard to this clone: Different DNA sequences within this sample yield the same CDR3. Written as DNA, the CDR3 is TGTGCCAGCAGCTTAGGACAGGGTGGTGGCTACACCTTC. Amino acid sequence: CASSLGQGGGYTF. The gene calls are TRBV7-2 and TRBJ1-2; 7 bases line up with TRBD1. Germline CDR1 is SGHTA and CDR2 is FQGNSA. V was clipped by 1 base and J by 7 bases; unmatched bases: 3. The CDR3 is 13 amino acids.

The J gene is TRBJ2-7, the V gene TRBV7-2, with a possible D match to TRBD1 (5 bases). This CDR3 is 15 amino acids long. V lost 2 bases and J lost 2, with 13 bases in between. The germline CDR1 and CDR2 sequences are SGHTA and FQGNSA. As DNA, the CDR3 is TGTGCCAGCAGCTTACAGGGTCTCCCCACCTACGAGCAGTACTTC. Its protein product is CASSLQGLPTYEQYF.

The chain recombines TRBV7-2 with TRBJ2-5; D is perhaps TRBD2 (6 bases). Germline CDR1 SGHTA, CDR2 FQGNSA. V lost 7 bases, J lost 4 bases, and 16 bases lay in between. CDR3 length equals 14 residues. CDR3 in amino acids: CASNTDRGGETQYF. CDR3 in DNA: TGTGCCAGCAACACCGATCGGGGAGGAGAGACCCAGTACTTC.

The chain employs TRBV7-8 and TRBJ1-2; 10 nucleotides align to TRBD1. Germline V gene lookup returns CDR1 SGHVS and CDR2 FQNEAQ. The CDR3 spans 14 residues. V shed 5 bases, J shed 6 bases, and the junction held 6 bases outside the gene matches. The CDR3, as DNA: TGTGCCAGCAGCCCGGGACAGGGGTCCCATGGCTACACCTTC. This encodes CASSPGQGSHGYTF. The whole variable domain, filled in from reference TRBV7-8 and TRBJ1-2, reads GAGVSQSPRYKVAKRGQDVALRCDPISGHVSLFWYQQALGQGPEFLTYFQNEAQLDKSGLPSDRFFAERPEGSVSTLKIQRTQQEDSAVYLCASSPGQGSHGYTFGSGTRLTVV.

The chain joins TRBV12-3 or TRBV12-4 to TRBJ2-5; D is unresolved. This CDR3 is built from 11 residues. V shed 4 bases and J shed 4 bases, with 4 bases lying between them. The CDR3 DNA is TGTGCCAGCAGTTCAGGAGAGACCCAGTACTTC. This codes for CASSSGETQYF.

This rearrangement joins TRBV6-6 to TRBJ2-2, with 7 bases that match TRBD1. This CDR3 is 14 amino acids long. The germline V gene encodes CDR1 MNHNY and CDR2 SVGAGI (reference sequence). V trimming: 4 bases; J trimming: 6 bases; junction bases outside the gene matches: 5. CDR3 in amino acids: CASSLFQGAGELFF. In DNA form, the CDR3 reads TGTGCCAGCAGTTTGTTTCAGGGGGCCGGGGAGCTGTTTTTT.

This clone turned up a few times. The chain employs TRBV6-2 or TRBV6-3 and TRBJ1-2, with D possibly matching TRBD1 (6 bases). Germline CDR1 and CDR2: MNHEY and SVGEGT. The CDR3 length is 15 residues. The germline V and J ends were trimmed by 4 bases and 2 bases, with 14 bases remaining between them. The CDR3, as DNA: TGTGCCAGCAGTTCCCCCCTCGGACAGAACTATGGCTACACCTTC. Protein: CASSSPLGQNYGYTF.

The V call is TRBV25-1, the J call TRBJ2-1, with D perhaps TRBD1 (5 bases). Trimming stripped 7 bases from V and 1 base from J, with 20 bases between. Germline assignment: CDR1 MGHDK and CDR2 SYGVNS. The CDR3 length is 17 residues. The CDR3 DNA follows: TGTGCCAGCAATTCAATGGAAAGGGGTCTGTCCTACAATGAGCAGTTCTTC. Encoded protein: CASNSMERGLSYNEQFF.

This chain joins TRBV7-2 and TRBJ2-5, with 8 bases aligning to TRBD2. V lost 8 bases to trimming and J lost 5 bases; unmatched junction nucleotides: 16. Germline V gene data show CDR1 as SGHTA and CDR2 as FQGNSA. This CDR3 spans 16 amino acids. DNA of the CDR3: TGTGCCAGCTACAAAGGAGCGGGAGCACGTATCGAGACCCAGTACTTC. Its protein is CASYKGAGARIETQYF.

CDR3 coding DNA: TGTGCCAGCACCGGGGACAGGGGTGGGATCGGCAATCAGCCCCAGCATTTT. Its protein is CASTGDRGGIGNQPQHF. The chain combines TRBV21-1 with TRBJ1-5; whether TRBD1, the table's D call, matches the DNA was not checked. TRBV21-1 constitutes a pseudogene. The CDR3 loop spans 17 amino acids.

This clone turned up a few times. J is TRBJ1-1 and V is TRBV10-3; TRBD1 is a possible D gene (6 bases). Per germline, CDR1 ENHRY and CDR2 SYGVKD. The ends were cut back, 2 bases at V and 0 bases at J, with 7 bases in the middle. The CDR3 loop spans 14 amino acids. The CDR3 DNA is TGTGCCATCAGTGAGAGGGGGATGAACACTGAAGCTTTCTTT. Translating gives CAISERGMNTEAFF.

The V and J genes are TRBV4-3 and TRBJ1-6; D is uncertain. Trimming pared 7 bases from V and 0 bases from J, leaving 10 bases between. Germline V gives CDR1 LGHNA, CDR2 YSLEER. The CDR3 extends over 15 amino acids. CDR3 bases: TGCGCCAGCAACTCCATCGGCTCCTATAATTCACCCCTCCACTTT. Its protein is CASNSIGSYNSPLHF.

J is TRBJ2-2 and V is TRBV19; D unresolved. Trimming pared 1 base from V and 1 base from J, leaving 13 bases between. CDR1 and CDR2 from the germline V gene are LNHDA and SQIVND (reference sequence). The CDR3 runs to 17 residues. CDR3 residues: CASSIVSRSMNTGELFF. In DNA form, the CDR3 reads TGTGCCAGTAGTATAGTTTCACGGTCAATGAACACCGGGGAGCTGTTTTTT.

The chain combines TRBV6-6 with TRBJ1-3; D is unclear. The CDR3 has 12 amino acids. The germline V gene encodes CDR1 MNHNY and CDR2 SVGAGI (reference sequence). The germline V and J ends were trimmed by 6 bases and 5 bases, with 8 bases remaining between them. The CDR3 bases are TGTGCCAGCAGCCAACAAAGAAACACCATATATTTT. Translating it yields CASSQQRNTIYF.

The rearrangement joins TRBV19 to TRBJ1-1, with TRBD1 as a possible D gene (6 bases). Germline V CDR1 and CDR2: LNHDA, SQIVND (reference sequence). The CDR3 covers 14 residues. The V end was cut by 7 bases, the J end by 4 bases, with 16 bases between. CDR3 protein: CASTDQGRGTEAFF. CDR3 DNA: TGTGCCAGTACTGACCAGGGGCGAGGCACTGAAGCTTTCTTT. The whole variable domain, remainder taken from reference TRBV19 and TRBJ1-1, is DGGITQSPKYLFRKEGQNVTLSCEQNLNHDAMYWYRQDPGQGLRLIYYSQIVNDFQKGDIAEGYSVSREKKESFPLTVTSAQKNPTAFYLCASTDQGRGTEAFFGQGTRLTVV.

V and J are TRBV6-1 and TRBJ2-1; TRBD1 might be the D (5 bases). CDR3 length: 11 residues. In germline, CDR1 is MNHNS, CDR2 SASEGT. Trimming stripped 6 bases from V and 9 bases from J, with 9 bases between. CDR3 sequence (DNA): TGTGCCAGCAGCCGCCAGGGTGAGCAGTTCTTC. Protein product: CASSRQGEQFF.

The rearrangement uses TRBV7-2 and TRBJ1-2, with D maybe TRBD1 (5 bases). Trimming shortened V by 9 bases and J by 1 base, and 9 bases separated the two germline ends. The CDR3 is 12 residues long. Germline CDR1 and CDR2: SGHTA and FQGNSA. CDR3 nucleotides: TGTGCCAGTAAACAGGTTAACTATGGCTACACCTTC. Protein product: CASKQVNYGYTF.

The V gene is TRBV15, the J gene TRBJ2-3; TRBD1 aligns across 7 bases. Germline V gene lookup returns CDR1 LNHNV and CDR2 YYDKDF (reference sequence). V shed 4 bases and J 7 bases; nucleotides not matched to a gene: 8. There are 14 residues in the CDR3. The CDR3 DNA reads TGTGCCACCAGCACGGAAAGGGGGCTGAATACGCAGTATTTT. Protein sequence: CATSTERGLNTQYF. Drawing the rest from reference TRBV15 and TRBJ2-3, the complete variable domain is DAMVIQNPRYQVTQFGKPVTLSCSQTLNHNVMYWYQQKSSQAPKLLFHYYDKDFNNEADTPDNFQSRRPNTSFCFLDIRSPGLGDTAMYLCATSTERGLNTQYFGPGTRLTVL.

The V call is TRBV18, the J call TRBJ1-4; D is uncertain. V was shortened by 6 bases and J by 0 bases, with 5 bases between the two germline ends. Per the germline V gene, CDR1 is KGHSH and CDR2 is LQKENI. The CDR3 runs to 13 residues. The CDR3 region has the DNA TGTGCCAGCTCGGCCGCAACTAATGAAAAACTGTTTTTT. Translated, it gives CASSAATNEKLFF.